This entry features one T cell receptor beta chain sequence. No cognate antigen has been identified for it. The input lacks base qualities; no much larger clone sits a single base away. In total, about 650 healthy bone marrow donors made up the cohort. All cohort members were sampled while nominally healthy, although unrecorded immune exposures were likely present. The donor tested CMV seronegative, placing the donor among the 300 to 450 seronegative members of the cohort. Every donor gave a peripheral blood sample, and the peripheral blood mononuclear cells from that sample were used for TCR beta sequencing. The Qiagen DNeasy Blood Extraction Kit was used to extract genomic DNA from the blood cell samples. The source of the sample is a study of cytomegalovirus exposure and HLA in healthy donors (dated by TCRdb to 2016 to 2017). Notes on the research overall: An earlier analysis of under 600 of the donors reported 250 to 300 Gb of sequence data and roughly 110 million unique TCR beta sequences from 190 million or so T cells. About 280 gigabases of sequencing data and approximately 92 million unique TCR sequences made up an early release that covered nearly 650 HLA-typed donors. Of the 350 to 450 genotyped donors, less than 90% were placed in the genetic ancestry cluster associated with self-reported Caucasian donors. The study aimed to test whether cataloging public T cell receptors could reveal signatures of past pathogen exposure. The study used immunosequencing to profile the T cell repertoires of several hundred subjects and linked those repertoires to cytomegalovirus serostatus. Besides the first cohort of roughly 660 subjects, a separate validation cohort made up of roughly 120 different subjects was used. The study combined high-throughput TCR immunosequencing, statistical association of individual TCRs with disease status, and machine learning to predict cytomegalovirus infection status. In a later analysis, previously published TCR beta repertoires from roughly 710 donors were re-analyzed and high-resolution HLA genotyping was added so that TCR occurrence patterns could be studied. Rather than drawing on any new phenotypic data, the later analysis identified candidate immune exposures from TCR beta sequences and the way those sequences occurred across donors. In an earlier analysis of roughly 580 of the donors, high-throughput TCR beta sequencing was used to judge whether each TCR beta V gene segment behaved as functional or pseudogenic. Donor age, sex, ethnicity and CMV serostatus were compiled together with the repertoire data. Genome-wide SNP genotypes for about 65% of the 666 donors were used in a later genetic analysis, which treated that subset as a discovery cohort. Every repertoire in the discovery cohort had been generated on one and the same sequencing platform. Both class I and class II loci were covered by HLA typing, at four-digit resolution. Typing coverage varied by locus: roughly 629-630 donors for A, B, C, DRB1 and DQB1; approximately 500 for DQA1; 600 to 610 for DPA1; 400 to 480 for DPB1. Roughly 5 DR-DQ haplotypes were handled as single units for association and clustering, since linkage in the cohort was strong. On average, over 200,000 unique TCR beta nucleotide sequences were sequenced per donor among a few hundred genotyped donors of the cohort, with roughly 18% of those sequences being non-productive.

Trimming costs V 4 bases and J 0 bases, and their ends lie 14 bases apart. Spanning cysteine to phenylalanine, the CDR3 consists of 16 amino acids. The CDR3 DNA has 48 bases and is translated from base 1. The germline V gene provides CDR1 SGHRS and CDR2 YFSETQ. The study at large found these results: In a later analysis, HLA-associated TCR beta chains were found to be more clonally expanded and to have lower generation probabilities than equally common non-associated chains. Around 16 rarely observed V segments, including chromosome 9 orphons, were excluded from the earlier analysis of some 590 of the donors because counts were too low. The cohort was sequenced for TCR beta chains only, and without alpha or paired-chain data the features that could be detected were limited. CMV serostatus was the only immune exposure information available for the cohort. In vitro tests confirmed that three of the cytomegalovirus-associated TCR beta chains recognize cytomegalovirus antigens. It was suggested by the authors that the approach could potentially be generalized to other disease states and immunological phenotypes. According to a later genetic analysis, donors in an Asian-associated ancestry cluster had fewer N-insertions in productive TCRs than the approximately 700-donor mean. The study gave a list of 150 to 200 TCR beta chains associated with cytomegalovirus. According to a later analysis, parvovirus B19, influenza, CMV and Epstein-Barr virus appeared linked to several top co-occurrence clusters. A further reported finding was that TCR beta sequences accurately predicted the HLA-A and HLA-B alleles for most subjects in the first cohort. According to a later analysis, TCR association rates differed among HLA loci, with DRB1 alleles showing the most associated TCRs and HLA-C alleles showing the fewest. When HLA alleles, especially DR and DQ, strongly co-occurred, attributing TCR associations to individual alleles was difficult. Cytomegalovirus status was reported to be diagnosed by the classifier with high specificity and sensitivity in both the original and validation cohorts. While some public TCRs were present in many individuals, most TCR sequences turned up only very rarely across donors. In an earlier analysis of about 550 of the donors, most TCR beta V segments were observed in productive rearrangements about 87% or about 30% of the time, broadly matching IMGT annotations. Most CMV-associated TCR beta chains appeared to be HLA-restricted in a later analysis, and the HLA associations seemed to be driven largely by CMV exposure. Some IMGT-functional V segments, including TRBV6-2 and TRBV6-3, could not be distinguished by the 87-base-pair reads and were therefore excluded. Because HLA typing was missing for some donors at each locus, association tests included only the typed subset. Sequencing depth was assumed to be roughly uniform across donors in the presence/absence analyses, though that assumption may not hold. V-gene and J-gene trimming of TCR beta chains was associated with a missense DCLRE1C variant in a later genetic analysis, and the association was replicated in an independent cohort. Linkage disequilibrium might explain the correlated functional status among segregating V segments, but an unknown experimental factor could not be ruled out. A later analysis associated 16,951 TCR beta sequences with specific HLA alleles at a false discovery rate of 0.05. The sequencing pipeline was judged likely to have produced a cluster of highly shared sequence variants as a technical artifact.

Libraries were prepared through the immunoSEQ multiplex PCR assay. For the multiplex PCR, a mixture combining 60 forward primers for TCR Vbeta segments and 13 reverse primers for TCR Jbeta segments was used. Amplification of the CDR3 region of rearranged TCR beta genes was performed with a multiplex PCR assay on genomic DNA. Amplified TCR beta libraries were sequenced as 87-base-pair reads on the Illumina HiSeq System. The authors processed their data as follows. A later analysis tallied tens of millions of unique TCR beta chains across the 660 or so repertoires, and around 9.9 million of those chains were shared by two or more donors. Raw reads were error-corrected and collapsed into unique sequences by a nearest-neighbor algorithm in which closely related sequences were merged to remove PCR and sequencing errors. Alignment of CDR3 sequences to IMGT reference sequences was used to assign V, D and J gene segments. For a sequence to be retained, a match of at least six nucleotides was required to both a V gene segment and a J gene segment. A rearrangement counted as productive if the CDR3 had no stop codons and remained in frame with V and J, and every other rearrangement counted as non-productive. Following IMGT convention, CDR3 was defined as the stretch from the second conserved V-encoded cysteine to the conserved J-encoded phenylalanine. The earlier analysis of about 590 of the donors excluded sequences that lacked an unambiguous match to a single V gene segment. An earlier analysis of several hundred of the donors called V segments functional above 56.7% productive rearrangements and segregating when the between-donor standard deviation exceeded 5%. To diagnose cytomegalovirus status from the catalog of TCR beta chain sequences, a statistical classification framework was built. In a later analysis, V and J genes were assigned by comparing TCR nucleotide sequences against IMGT/GENE-DB human TR gene sequences. In a later analysis, CDR3 sequences and most-parsimonious VDJ recombination scenarios were assigned using the TCRdist pipeline. In a later analysis, each TCR beta chain was defined by its CDR3 amino acid sequence together with its V-gene family, and reads lacking a unique V-gene family were excluded. In a later analysis, 550 to 650 highly shared, low-generation-probability nucleotide sequences were removed to address suspected cross-contamination and a sequencing artifact. For each public chain, a later analysis derived a clonal expansion index from normalized ranks of inferred template counts within each repertoire. In a later analysis, generation probabilities were computed with a VDJ recombination model fitted to out-of-frame rearrangements, and the resulting probabilities were checked against IGoR. A later analysis scored TCR-TCR, TCR-HLA and TCR-CMV co-occurrence with hypergeometric tests, applying a repertoire-size bias correction to TCR pairs. In a later analysis, false discovery rates were estimated by permuting HLA or CMV assignments 20 times. In a later analysis, co-occurring TCRs were grouped using DBSCAN, with TCRdist sequence similarity added in when clustering inside HLA-allele-positive subsets. Co-occurrence clustering excluded repertoires with fewer than 30,000 or more than 120,000 public chains, plus five with anomalous nucleotide sharing. Imported from immuneACCESS, the table was reduced by TCRdb to in-frame sequences with V and J called. These copies leave out some clones; in studies compared against another copy, an unresolved V gene accounts for under half, and the cause of the remainder is not known. V, J and clone size were drawn from that table, and D and trimming were deduced from the DNA. The sample yields around 140,000 clones; 75% to 85% were counted once. About 4.3% of the sample comes from the top ten.

Sequences were obtained from PBMCs. The rearranged chain carries TRBV5-1 and TRBJ1-3; TRBD1 might be the D gene, on 5 matching bases. The source of this sequence is a man aged 35 to 55 in good health and CMV-seronegative. The sequenced DNA is TGCGCCAGCAGCCCGACAACAGGTTTCTCTGGAAACACCATATATTTT. Its protein reads: CASSPTTGFSGNTIYF. The variable domain in full, with residues beyond the CDR3 obtained from the reference TRBV5-1 and TRBJ1-3 genes, is KAGVTQTPRYLIKTRGQQVTLSCSPISGHRSVSWYQQTPGQGLQFLFEYFSETQRNKGNFPGRFSGRQFSNSRSEMNVSTLELGDSALYLCASSPTTGFSGNTIYFGEGSWLTVV.